This T cell receptor (beta chain) was found in a study of T cells in localized non-small cell lung cancer. Nonneoplastic adjacent lung devoid of atypia was obtained no less than 2 cm from the tumor margin. The CDR3 totals 14 residues. The V gene lost 4 bases and the J gene lost 4 bases, with 13 bases spanning the gap. Germline lookup yields CDR1 KGHSH and CDR2 LQKENI. A word on this clone: Its specificity is unknown.

General observations from the study: The study found T cell clonality highest in uninvolved adjacent lung, above tumor. Without multi-region sequencing, intratumor heterogeneity could not be excluded.

Sequenced by immunoSEQ multiplex PCR; TCRdb stores in-frame clones only, minus some. This sample has fewer than 1,500 clones; around a quarter occur once, and the top ten carry 25% to 35%. This TCR came from a female donor aged 60 or older with stage I lung adenocarcinoma. The specimen comprised normal lung tissue next to the tumor, sampled before any cancer treatment. This sequence joins TRBV18 and TRBJ1-2, with a weak D call TRBD1 (5 bases). CDR3 in DNA: TGTGCCAGCTCACGTGACAGCCCGATCTATGGCTACACCTTC. Amino acid sequence: CASSRDSPIYGYTF.